This entry lists 12 T cell receptor beta chains sequenced from one sample in a study of T cell responses to AZD1222 COVID-19 vaccine. TCRdb's copy holds only in-frame clones and misses some; the assay was immunoSEQ multiplex PCR. Here the sample spans about 97,000 clones, about nine tenths being singletons. Sequenced here: peripheral blood, sampled on day 0 of AZD1222 vaccination. All receptors derive from an adult in good health.

This chain uses TRBV6-5 with TRBJ2-7, with a tentative D call TRBD2 (7 bases). The CDR3 covers 14 residues. V gave up 6 bases and J gave up 9 bases, with 21 bases separating them. The germline CDR1 and CDR2 sequences are MNHEY and SVGAGI. The CDR3 coding sequence is TGTGCCAGCAGCGGTCGATCGGCGGGGGCCTCGCAGTACTTC. Translating gives CASSGRSAGASQYF.

V is TRBV10-2 and J is TRBJ2-7, with TRBD2 identical over 8 bases. V was pared by 6 bases and J by 2 bases, with 9 bases of the junction left unmatched. The CDR3 runs 15 residues. Germline CDR1 reads WSHSY; CDR2 reads SAAADI. This CDR3 reads CASSLSLGLAYEQYF. The CDR3 DNA reads TGCGCCAGCAGCCTTAGTCTGGGACTAGCCTACGAGCAGTACTTC.

The genes are TRBV19 and TRBJ1-1, with D uncertain. Germline V lookup: CDR1 LNHDA, CDR2 SQIVND (reference sequence). The length of the CDR3 is 14 residues. With 10 bases removed from V and 0 bases from J, the gap between germline ends came to 15 bases. CDR3 amino acids: CATRASVMNTEAFF. In nucleotides, the CDR3 is TGTGCCACCCGCGCCAGCGTTATGAACACTGAAGCTTTCTTT.

This rearrangement joins TRBV11-2 to TRBJ2-5; TRBD1 might be the D (5 bases). The CDR3 consists of 14 residues. V lost 6 bases, J lost 5 bases, and 16 bases lay in between. Germline CDR1 is SGHAT and CDR2 is FQNNGV. CDR3: CASRARQGGETQYF. The CDR3 nucleotides read TGTGCCAGCAGGGCCCGGCAGGGTGGGGAGACCCAGTACTTC. Filled out from reference TRBV11-2 and TRBJ2-5, the complete variable domain reads EAGVAQSPRYKIIEKRQSVAFWCNPISGHATLYWYQQILGQGPKLLIQFQNNGVVDDSQLPKDRFSAERLKGVDSTLKIQPAKLEDSAVYLCASRARQGGETQYFGPGTRLLVL.

This clone was picked up one time. The rearrangement links TRBV7-3 to TRBJ2-1; tentative D call: TRBD2 (6 bases). V was trimmed by 2 bases and J by 7 bases, leaving 9 bases between them. The CDR3 sequence is 13 residues long. Germline CDR1 SGHTA, CDR2 FQGTGA. The chain's CDR3 is CASSLPSVNEQFF. DNA of the CDR3: TGTGCCAGCAGCTTACCTAGCGTAAATGAGCAGTTCTTC.

The chain links TRBV5-1 to TRBJ1-1, with no clear D. Per germline, CDR1 SGHRS and CDR2 YFSETQ. The CDR3 contains 14 residues. V was clipped by 0 bases and J by 3 bases, with 9 bases between them. CDR3 in amino acids: CASSLELEYTEAFF. The DNA for the CDR3 is TGCGCCAGCAGCTTGGAGCTAGAGTACACTGAAGCTTTCTTT.

This clone has a handful of counts. The rearrangement joins TRBV7-6 to TRBJ2-3; 11 bases line up with TRBD2. J lost 1 base, V lost 4 bases, and 19 bases had no gene match. The CDR3 extends over 21 amino acids. Germline CDR1 SGHVS, CDR2 FNYEAQ. CDR3 coding DNA: TGTGCCAGCAGCTATCTAGCGGGAGGCACCACATCCATACTCGGCACAGATACGCAGTATTTT. Translation: CASSYLAGGTTSILGTDTQYF. Together with reference TRBV7-6 and TRBJ2-3, the CDR3 gives the full variable domain: GAGVSQSPRYKVTKRGQDVALRCDPISGHVSLYWYRQALGQGPEFLTYFNYEAQQDKSGLPNDRFSAERPEGSISTLTIQRTEQRDSAMYRCASSYLAGGTTSILGTDTQYFGPGTRLTVL.

The CDR3 sequence is CASSQTVGQGPNYGYTF. The CDR3 DNA reads as TGTGCCAGCAGTCAAACTGTCGGACAGGGGCCCAACTATGGCTACACCTTC. This chain links TRBV2 with TRBJ1-2, with 9 bases aligning to TRBD1. J gave up 2 bases and V 5 bases, and 12 bases lay outside the gene matches. The CDR3 is 17 residues long. Germline lookup yields CDR1 SNHLY and CDR2 FYNNEI.

The gene calls are TRBV3-1 (or the pseudogene TRBV3-2) and TRBJ2-2, with 13 bases fitting TRBD2. This CDR3 region has 18 residues. J was trimmed by 4 bases and V by 4 bases; bases with no gene match: 9. The germline CDR1 and CDR2 sequences are LGHDT and YNNKEL (reference sequence). CDR3 region: CASSRPGTSGTTTGELFF. The CDR3 region has the DNA TGTGCCAGCAGCCGTCCCGGGACTAGCGGGACGACCACCGGGGAGCTGTTTTTT.

The chain joins TRBV5-1 to TRBJ1-2; D uncertain. The CDR3 is made up of 13 amino acids. Germline V CDR1 and CDR2: SGHRS, YFSETQ. V lost 0 bases and J lost 4, with 7 bases in between. The CDR3 spells CASSLAPSYGYTF. As DNA, the CDR3 is TGCGCCAGCAGCTTGGCCCCCTCCTATGGCTACACCTTC.

The CDR3 here is CASSLRTGGPSYNEQFF. The CDR3 nucleotides are TGTGCCAGCAGCTTACGCACAGGGGGACCCTCCTACAATGAGCAGTTCTTC. The rearrangement links TRBV11-2 to TRBJ2-1; 8 bases match TRBD1. The CDR3 runs 17 residues. Germline assignment: CDR1 SGHAT and CDR2 FQNNGV. Unmatched junction bases numbered 6, after V lost 2 bases and J lost 0 bases.

This chain links TRBV3-1 (or the pseudogene TRBV3-2) with TRBJ1-2, with a tentative D call TRBD1 (5 bases). Germline V CDR1 and CDR2: LGHDT, YNNKEL (reference sequence). Trimming stripped 1 base from V and 3 bases from J, with 9 bases between. The CDR3 has 14 residues. CDR3 nucleotides: TGTGCCAGCAGCCAAGTGGGGCAGGACTATGGCTACACCTTC. It is translated as CASSQVGQDYGYTF.